This entry lists 18 T cell receptor beta chains sequenced from one sample in a study of Graves' ophthalmopathy and Graves' hyperthyroidism. Amplification of TCR beta CDR3 regions used RNA transcripts. The authors performed first-round RT-PCR with HTBI primers and then a second-round multiplex PCR. TCRdb redid the calling of the multiplex PCR reads with MiXCR, one entry per CDR3 protein. The sample consists of 400,000 to 450,000 distinct CDR3 sequences, under 25% of them appearing once. Sample: peripheral blood. All receptors come from a woman younger than 30 with stable Graves' hyperthyroidism.

This clonotype was picked up many times. The V gene is TRBV11-2, the J gene TRBJ2-5; a possible D gene is TRBD2 (6 bases). This CDR3 spans 13 amino acids. CDR1 SGHAT and CDR2 FQNNGV come from the germline V gene. Deletions cut 4 bases from V and 4 bases from J, with 10 bases between. The CDR3: CASSSGGLETQYF. The CDR3 DNA reads TGTGCCAGCAGCTCCGGGGGTCTAGAGACCCAGTACTTC.

The sample holds many counts of this clonotype. The gene calls are TRBV13 and TRBJ2-7; unclear D gene. Trimming stripped 0 bases from V and 5 bases from J, with 14 bases between. The CDR3 covers 15 residues. Germline V gene lookup returns CDR1 PRHDT and CDR2 FYEKMQ (reference sequence). CDR3 sequence (DNA): TGTGCCAGCAGCTTAGGGCTAGTAGGTTCCCACGAGCAGTACTTC. This sequence encodes CASSLGLVGSHEQYF.

This clonotype was recorded at least ten times. V and J are TRBV24-1 and TRBJ1-1; 8 nucleotides agree with TRBD1. CDR1 is KGHDR and CDR2 is SFDVKD in the germline V gene. The CDR3 extends over 15 amino acids. V gave up 5 bases and J gave up 2 bases; unmatched junction bases: 6. The CDR3, as DNA: TGTGCCACCAGTGCTGGGGACAGGCCTAACACTGAAGCTTTCTTT. Its translation: CATSAGDRPNTEAFF.

This clonotype occurred many times. This chain links TRBV7-2 with TRBJ2-7; D may be TRBD1 (6 bases). The CDR3 has 14 amino acids. Trimming took off 2 bases at V and 4 bases at J, with 12 bases between the two ends. From germline, CDR1 is SGHTA and CDR2 FQGNSA. In nucleotides, the CDR3 is TGTGCCAGCAGCTTAATCAGGGGCTATTACGAGCAGTACTTC. It is translated as CASSLIRGYYEQYF. Full variable domain (missing parts from reference TRBV7-2 and TRBJ2-7): GAGVSQSPSNKVTEKGKDVELRCDPISGHTALYWYRQSLGQGLEFLIYFQGNSAPDKSGLPSDRFSAERTGGSVSTLTIQRTQQEDSAVYLCASSLIRGYYEQYFGPGTRLTVT.

As concerns this clonotype: Compared with germline, one end of the junction differs, possibly owing to a read error. This chain links TRBV2 with TRBJ1-6; weak D call: TRBD1 (6 bases). The germline gives CDR1 SNHLY, CDR2 FYNNEI. There are 16 residues in the CDR3. DNA of the CDR3: TGTGCCAGCAGTGTGGGGACAAGCGCTTTAAGTTCACACCTCCACTTT. It is translated as CASSVGTSALSSHLHF.

In its sample, this clonotype was seen many times. The chain carries TRBV6-5 and TRBJ2-2; TRBD2 aligns across 7 bases. The V gene end was trimmed by 2 bases and the J gene end by 3 bases; junction bases not matched to a gene: 3. Germline CDR1 is MNHEY and CDR2 is SVGAGI. This CDR3 has 15 amino acids. Here the CDR3 reads CASSYGTTYTGELFF. CDR3 in DNA: TGTGCCAGCAGTTACGGGACTACCTACACCGGGGAGCTGTTTTTT.

The table lists this clonotype with a count of one. For the CDR3, the DNA is TGTGCCAGCAGCCCCTACAGGAGCTATGGCTACACCTTC. Translation gives CASSPYRSYGYTF. The J gene is TRBJ1-2, the V gene TRBV6-2 or TRBV6-3; TRBD1 is a possible D gene (5 bases). V gave up 6 bases and J gave up 4 bases, with 12 bases separating them. The germline V gene has CDR1 MNHEY and CDR2 SVGEGT. The CDR3 length is 13 residues.

This clonotype was detected many times. CDR3 sequence (DNA): TGCGCCAGCAGCCAAGGACAGGGGGAATATGTGTACACTGAAGCTTTCTTT. The encoded protein is CASSQGQGEYVYTEAFF. The chain joins TRBV4-1 to TRBJ1-1, with 9 bases aligning to TRBD1. Per germline, CDR1 MGHRA and CDR2 YSYEKL. J gave up 3 bases and V 1 base, and 9 bases lay outside the gene matches. The CDR3 contains 17 residues.

On this clonotype itself: This is likely a read error, given that the CDR3 carries no conserved phenylalanine or tryptophan at its end. It is unclear where the CDR3 begins or ends on the DNA, so no DNA is shown, and the CDR3 is as TCRdb lists it. The gene calls are TRBV2 and TRBJ1-2. The CDR3 spans 9 amino acids, including both terminal residues. Germline lookup yields CDR1 SNHLY and CDR2 FYNNEI. The CDR3 loop is CASRVGLAG.

This clonotype was picked up many times. The genes are TRBV11-3 and TRBJ2-7, with D maybe TRBD2 (5 bases). V lost 3 bases and J lost 2, with 11 bases in between. In germline, CDR1 is SGHNT, CDR2 YENEEA. The CDR3 runs 14 residues. In DNA form, the CDR3 reads TGTGCCAGCAGCTTTCCTAGCTCACCCTACGAGCAGTACTTC. Residues: CASSFPSSPYEQYF. Filled out from reference TRBV11-3 and TRBJ2-7, the complete variable domain reads EAGVVQSPRYKIIEKKQPVAFWCNPISGHNTLYWYLQNLGQGPELLIRYENEEAVDDSQLPKDRFSAERLKGVDSTLKIQPAELGDSAVYLCASSFPSSPYEQYFGPGTRLTVT.

This clonotype appeared many times. V and J are TRBV15 and TRBJ1-1, with D unresolved. V was shortened by 0 bases and J by 11 bases, with 7 bases between the two germline ends. CDR1 LNHNV and CDR2 YYDKDF come from the germline V gene (reference sequence). The CDR3 length is 11 residues. DNA of the CDR3: TGTGCCACCAGCAGAGATCTTTGGGCTTTCTTT. Translating gives CATSRDLWAFF.

This clonotype was found many times. This chain connects TRBV6-5 to TRBJ1-2, with D unresolved. The V end lost 0 bases, the J end lost 4 bases, and 9 bases lay between the germline ends. The CDR3 sequence is 14 residues long. Per the germline V gene, CDR1 is MNHEY and CDR2 is SVGAGI. The CDR3 coding sequence is TGTGCCAGCAGTTACTCGACCGAATTCTATGGCTACACCTTC. This encodes CASSYSTEFYGYTF.

A few counts support this clonotype. The CDR3 DNA follows: TGTGCCAGTATGGATAGGGGACAGGGGATTCATTCACCCCTCCACTTT. It codes for CASMDRGQGIHSPLHF. The chain is built from TRBV6-2 or TRBV6-3 and TRBJ1-6, with 10 bases fitting TRBD1. CDR1 is MNHEY and CDR2 is SVGEGT in the germline V gene. This CDR3 region has 16 residues. After removal of 9 bases from V and 8 bases from J, the junction contained 13 bases not matched to a gene.

This clonotype was counted ten times or more. This chain joins TRBV12-3 or TRBV12-4 and TRBJ2-7; 16 nucleotides match TRBD2. This CDR3 region has 14 residues. The V and J ends lost 6 bases and 5 bases, in that order; junction bases with no gene match: 1. The CDR3, as DNA: TGTGCCAGCAGGGGGACTAGCGGGAGGGACGAGCAGTACTTC. It translates to CASRGTSGRDEQYF.

This clonotype was found many times. The V call is TRBV6-1, the J call TRBJ1-2; D unclear. Per the germline V gene, CDR1 is MNHNS and CDR2 is SASEGT. The CDR3 is 15 residues long. The V and J ends lost 3 bases and 4 bases respectively, with 15 bases between them. CDR3 in amino acids: CASSDGPRGGYGYTF. CDR3 DNA sequence: TGTGCCAGCAGTGACGGACCCCGGGGAGGCTATGGCTACACCTTC.

The rearrangement links TRBV4-1 to TRBJ2-7, with a tentative D call TRBD1 (8 bases). Trimming cost V 2 bases and J 9 bases, with 23 bases left between them. The CDR3 is 16 amino acids. Germline V gives CDR1 MGHRA, CDR2 YSYEKL. DNA for the CDR3: TGCGCCAGCAGCCAACGCCTGGACAGGGAGGGTTTGGGGCAGTACTTC. Residues: CASSQRLDREGLGQYF.

Many counts were recorded for this clonotype. J is TRBJ2-7 and V is TRBV2; possible D gene TRBD2, 6 bases. The germline gives CDR1 SNHLY, CDR2 FYNNEI. The CDR3 length is 15 residues. Trimming took 2 bases from V and 3 from J, leaving 14 bases between them. This chain's CDR3 is CASSETGGFFYEQYF. Here the CDR3 DNA reads TGTGCCAGCAGTGAAACCGGGGGATTCTTCTACGAGCAGTACTTC.

The sample holds a few counts of this clonotype. The chain recombines TRBV28 with TRBJ1-2; possible D gene TRBD1, 6 bases. Germline loops: CDR1 MDHEN, CDR2 SYDVKM. The length of the CDR3 is 13 residues. Between the trimmed V and J ends, which lost 6 bases and 4 bases, there was a span of 12 bases. CDR3 protein: CASRDRGAYGYTF. The CDR3 bases are TGTGCCAGCAGGGACCGGGGGGCCTATGGCTACACCTTC.